These 7 T cell receptor beta chains were all obtained from the same sample, sequenced in a study of blood T cells in healthy people across ages. The second PCR ran roughly 6 to 11 cycles with a sample-barcoded 5' primer and J-beta primers. TCRdb redid the calling of the 5' RACE reads with MiXCR, one entry per CDR3 protein. The sample has roughly 1,700,000 distinct CDR3 sequences; roughly 28% are singletons. Specimen: blood. Every receptor here comes from a woman aged 30 to 39 in good health.

V and J are TRBV28 and TRBJ1-2, with a tentative D call TRBD1 (6 bases). Germline V gives CDR1 MDHEN, CDR2 SYDVKM. This CDR3 is 13 amino acids long. V was pared by 5 bases and J by 8 bases, with 15 bases between. This chain's CDR3 is CASSQGGRRGYTF. CDR3 DNA sequence: TGTGCCAGCAGTCAAGGGGGTCGAAGAGGCTACACCTTC.

This clonotype has only a few counts. V is TRBV12-3 or TRBV12-4 and J is TRBJ2-2; D might be TRBD1 (6 bases). The germline V and J ends were trimmed by 3 bases and 5 bases, with 16 bases remaining between them. The CDR3 loop spans 16 amino acids. The CDR3 DNA sequence: TGTGCCAGCAGTTTGAGGTTCACAGGGCGAACCGGGGAGCTGTTTTTT. Translated: CASSLRFTGRTGELFF.

The chain employs TRBV7-2 and TRBJ2-5, with 15 positions matching TRBD2. This CDR3 has 17 amino acids. The germline gives CDR1 SGHTA, CDR2 FQGNSA. The ends lost 5 bases at V and 5 bases at J; junction bases unmatched: 9. In DNA form, the CDR3 reads TGTGCCAGCAGCGCGGGACTAGCGGGGGGCCGGATCGAGACCCAGTACTTC. It specifies CASSAGLAGGRIETQYF.

About this clonotype itself: Since a much larger clone is just one base distant, this may be a read error. The chain has TRBV5-1 and TRBJ2-1; TRBD1 aligns across 8 bases. The CDR3 sequence is 14 residues long. Germline loops: CDR1 SGHRS, CDR2 YFSETQ. The J segment lost 9 bases and the V segment lost 3 bases, leaving 8 bases of the junction unmatched. The DNA of the CDR3 is TGCGCCAGCAGCTGCAGGGGGCTTGACGGTGAGCAGTTCTTC. It translates to CASSCRGLDGEQFF.

This sequence joins TRBV5-1 and TRBJ2-4, with D uncertain. The DNA matches TRBJ2-7 better at its end, which makes the J call doubtful. The CDR3 runs to 17 residues. Germline CDR1 reads SGHRS; CDR2 reads YFSETQ. The CDR3 bases are TGCGCCAGCAGCTTAAAGGAAGGATCCACAACAAGGGTCGAGCAGTACTTC. It yields the protein CASSLKEGSTTRVEQYF.

This chain uses TRBV12-3 or TRBV12-4 with TRBJ1-5, with 7 bases fitting TRBD1. The CDR3 extends over 14 amino acids. Germline trimming cut 3 bases from V and 10 bases from J; bases unmatched to any gene: 9. The CDR3 here is CASSFRTGDPPQHF. The DNA of the CDR3 is TGTGCCAGCAGTTTCCGGACAGGCGATCCCCCCCAGCATTTT.

This clonotype appeared a few times. V usage is TRBV6-4 and J usage is TRBJ1-5; D is possibly TRBD1 (6 bases). This CDR3 is built from 17 residues. The ends were cut back, 5 bases at V and 3 bases at J, with 20 bases in the middle. Germline V gene sequence: CDR1 MRHNA, CDR2 SNTAGT. CDR3 amino acids: CASSHRGGASPNQPQHF. Written as DNA, the CDR3 is TGTGCCAGCAGTCACCGAGGGGGGGCCTCGCCCAATCAGCCCCAGCATTTT.